This T cell receptor beta chain was captured by sequencing in a study of identical twins. This clonotype was detected only a few times. Its antigen is undetermined. Regarding the study as a whole: For monozygotic twins, models underestimated out-of-frame TCR alpha sharing.

The CDR3 loop spans 13 amino acids. Germline V gene sequence: CDR1 DFQATT, CDR2 SNEGSKA (reference sequence). MiXCR, run by TCRdb on the 5' RACE reads, gives a single entry per CDR3 protein. The sample has about 790,000 distinct CDR3 sequences; 15% to 20% are singletons. The same sample was also used in a study of T cells expressing NK-cell markers. Per that study: Topping the CD3+CD56-NKG2C+ fraction as well were these clonotypes, in a handful of donors.

Sequences were obtained from PBMCs. The rearrangement links TRBV20-1 to TRBJ1-4, with unresolved D. This receptor was identified in a young woman in good health. CDR3 region: CTTRPAGNEKLFF. CDR3 DNA sequence: TGCACCACAAGACCCGCGGGGAATGAAAAACTGTTTTTT.